Below are 12 T cell receptor beta chains sequenced from a single sample in a study of T-cell reconstitution after alpha-beta-depleted transplantation in children. Their specific antigens are unknown. This sample's TCRbeta library carried unique molecular identifier barcodes. TCRdb called the PCR reads again in MiXCR, with one record for every CDR3 protein. The sample records some 300,000 distinct CDR3 sequences, roughly 7.8% being singletons. General study findings and limits: T-cell counts and diversity at one year following transplant were attributed mainly to newly produced T cells.

Material: peripheral blood, obtained 360 days after TCRalphabeta/CD19-depleted stem cell transplant. These receptors were obtained from a female patient aged 2-10 years who had a stem cell transplant for Fanconi anemia, so the T cells may come from the graft donor.

This clonotype was recorded many times. The chain has TRBV11-2 and TRBJ1-5, with D uncertain. Germline lookup yields CDR1 SGHAT and CDR2 FQNNGV. The CDR3 extends over 13 amino acids. V was shortened by 3 bases and J by 5 bases, with 8 bases between the two germline ends. CDR3 region: CASSFDRDQPQHF. CDR3 nucleotides: TGTGCCAGCAGCTTCGACCGGGATCAGCCCCAGCATTTT.

Many counts were recorded for this clonotype. This chain joins TRBV9 and TRBJ1-5; D is unresolved. The CDR3 loop spans 14 amino acids. The germline V and J ends were trimmed by 0 bases and 7 bases, with 11 bases remaining between them. Germline-derived CDR1 and CDR2 are SGDLS and YYNGEE. CDR3 bases: TGTGCCAGCAGCGTAGATCCCAACAAACAGCCCCAGCATTTT. Protein: CASSVDPNKQPQHF.

This clonotype showed up many times. This rearrangement joins TRBV20-1 to TRBJ2-5; the D gene is possibly TRBD2 (6 bases). The CDR3 spans 12 residues. V was clipped by 6 bases and J by 3 bases, with 11 bases between them. Germline CDR1 DFQATT, CDR2 SNEGSKA (reference sequence). The CDR3 spells CSAGGPEETQYF. In DNA, the CDR3 is TGCAGTGCCGGGGGTCCTGAAGAGACCCAGTACTTC.

This clonotype has a count of ten or more. The chain has TRBV5-6 and TRBJ2-5; 7 nucleotides align to TRBD2. This CDR3 spans 13 amino acids. The trim removed 4 bases at V and 7 bases at J, leaving 7 bases unmatched. Germline-derived CDR1 and CDR2 are SGHDT and YYEEEE. The CDR3 nucleotides are TGTGCCAGCAGCGATGGACTAGTACCGACCCAGTACTTC. Translated, it gives CASSDGLVPTQYF.

This clonotype came up a few times. The CDR3 sequence is CASTGTGGSNQPQHF. The CDR3 DNA reads TGTGCCAGCACCGGGACAGGGGGAAGCAATCAGCCCCAGCATTTT. V is TRBV2 and J is TRBJ1-5; 11 bases map to TRBD1. Losses at the gene ends were 7 bases for V and 1 base for J; bases not matched to a gene: 3. The length of the CDR3 is 15 residues. Germline values: CDR1 SNHLY, CDR2 FYNNEI.

This clonotype was counted only a few times. CDR3 protein: CASSSVRRYTGVAQYF. The CDR3, as DNA: TGTGCCAGCAGCTCCGTAAGGAGGTATACAGGGGTGGCGCAGTACTTC. This rearrangement joins TRBV11-2 to TRBJ2-7, with 7 bases fitting TRBD1. Trimming removed 4 bases from V and 9 bases from J; junction bases left unmatched: 18. CDR3 length: 16 amino acids. Germline lookup yields CDR1 SGHAT and CDR2 FQNNGV. Full variable domain (missing parts from reference TRBV11-2 and TRBJ2-7): EAGVAQSPRYKIIEKRQSVAFWCNPISGHATLYWYQQILGQGPKLLIQFQNNGVVDDSQLPKDRFSAERLKGVDSTLKIQPAKLEDSAVYLCASSSVRRYTGVAQYFGPGTRLTVT.

This clonotype was counted at least ten times. CDR3: CASSRLSDYEQYF. CDR3 nucleotides: TGTGCCAGCAGCCGTCTCTCGGACTACGAGCAGTACTTC. The chain employs TRBV4-2 and TRBJ2-7; no firm D call. Germline assignment: CDR1 LGHNA and CDR2 YNFKEQ. With 4 bases removed from V and 3 bases from J, the gap between germline ends came to 10 bases. The CDR3 runs to 13 residues.

The V and J genes are TRBV27 and TRBJ1-2, with 7 bases fitting TRBD1. The germline CDR1 and CDR2 sequences are MNHEY and SMNVEV (reference sequence). The CDR3 contains 14 residues. V was pared by 5 bases and J by 2 bases, with 5 bases of the junction left unmatched. Here the CDR3 reads CASSRQGTNYGYTF. The CDR3, as DNA: TGTGCCAGCAGTCGACAGGGAACAAACTATGGCTACACCTTC.

This clonotype was counted only a few times. The chain recombines TRBV7-9 with TRBJ2-4, with D perhaps matching TRBD2 (5 bases). The germline V gene has CDR1 SEHNR and CDR2 FQNEAQ (reference sequence). CDR3 length: 16 amino acids. Trimming left V 0 bases short and J 6 bases short, with 15 bases between. The DNA of the CDR3 is TGTGCCAGCAGCTTAGCGGGAGTTTCTATTCTAAACATTCAGTACTTC. Protein product: CASSLAGVSILNIQYF.

This clonotype has just a few counts. The chain carries TRBV7-2 and TRBJ2-3; D uncertain. The CDR3 contains 11 residues. Trimming took off 5 bases at V and 6 bases at J, with 6 bases between the two ends. Germline V lookup: CDR1 SGHTA, CDR2 FQGNSA. In DNA, the CDR3 is TGTGCCAGCAGCGCTAAGGATACGCAGTATTTT. Its protein is CASSAKDTQYF.

The V and J genes are TRBV6-1 and TRBJ2-2, with D possibly called TRBD1 or TRBD2 (5 bases each). Trimming took off 1 base at V and 4 bases at J, with 13 bases between the two ends. CDR3 length: 16 residues. Germline CDR1 and CDR2: MNHNS and SASEGT. The chain's CDR3 is CASSEVYWGSTGELFF. In nucleotides, the CDR3 is TGTGCCAGCAGTGAAGTCTATTGGGGGAGCACCGGGGAGCTGTTTTTT.

This clonotype appeared many times. This rearrangement joins TRBV27 to TRBJ2-1, with TRBD2 matching over 9 bases. The V gene end was trimmed by 6 bases and the J gene end by 4 bases; junction bases not matched to a gene: 10. The V gene's germline CDR1 is MNHEY and CDR2 SMNVEV (reference sequence). The CDR3 spans 16 residues. CDR3 nucleotides: TGTGCCAGCAGCTCCCCCGGGACTAGCCCTTACAATGAGCAGTTCTTC. Translated, it gives CASSSPGTSPYNEQFF.